This T cell receptor beta chain was identified during a study of PD-1 blockade in classical Hodgkin lymphoma. The V gene's germline CDR1 is SGHDT and CDR2 YYEEEE. The CDR3 is 17 amino acids. Losses at the gene ends were 3 bases for V and 9 bases for J; bases not matched to a gene: 16. This clone showed up just once. TCRdb's table, derived via immunoSEQ multiplex PCR, lists solely in-frame clones and lacks some. Here the sample spans about 7,000 clones, approximately 80% being singletons. Sample time point: cycle 4 day 1 (C4D1), after less than 7 weeks of nivolumab. Relapse was seen in all patients after autologous stem cell transplantation, and brentuximab vedotin exposure was variable.

J is TRBJ2-1 and V is TRBV5-6; 9 bases are shared with TRBD1. The sample was peripheral blood mononuclear cells (PBMCs), taken before the fourth cycle of nivolumab. This receptor was taken from a human donor with classical Hodgkin lymphoma. The CDR3 DNA sequence: TGTGCCAGCAGCTCTGCAACGGGGACAGGGTGGGTTGGTGAGCAGTTCTTC. Translating gives CASSSATGTGWVGEQFF.